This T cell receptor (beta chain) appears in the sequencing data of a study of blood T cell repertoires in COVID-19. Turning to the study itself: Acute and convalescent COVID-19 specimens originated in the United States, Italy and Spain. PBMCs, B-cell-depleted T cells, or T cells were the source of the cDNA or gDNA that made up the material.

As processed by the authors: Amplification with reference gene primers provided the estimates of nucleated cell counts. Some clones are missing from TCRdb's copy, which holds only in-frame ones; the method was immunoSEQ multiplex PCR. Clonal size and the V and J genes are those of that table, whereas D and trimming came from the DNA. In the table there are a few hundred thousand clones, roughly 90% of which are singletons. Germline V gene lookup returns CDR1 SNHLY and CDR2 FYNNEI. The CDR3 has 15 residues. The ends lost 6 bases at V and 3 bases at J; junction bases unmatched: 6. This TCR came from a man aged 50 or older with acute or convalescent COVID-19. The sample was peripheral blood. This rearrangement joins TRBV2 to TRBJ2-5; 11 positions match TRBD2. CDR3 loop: CASSVGTSGKETQYF. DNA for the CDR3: TGTGCCAGCAGCGTGGGGACTAGCGGAAAAGAGACCCAGTACTTC.